This T cell receptor (beta chain) was recovered during a study of T cell responses to AZD1222 COVID-19 vaccine. Whole-study context: Pooled together were second doses at about 4 or about 12 weeks. The study's findings and limits: Across the whole spike, CD4 TCRs peaked at regions 160-218 and 743-854. Most donors were white British, females outnumbered males, and clonal diversity was possibly underestimated.

This clone was picked up one time. The antigen remains undetermined. The CDR3 is 13 residues long. Trimming removed 0 bases at V and 8 bases at J, with 10 bases between. Germline-derived CDR1 and CDR2 are LGHDT and YNNKEL (reference sequence). The data were produced by immunoSEQ multiplex PCR, yet TCRdb's version contains in-frame clones alone and is incomplete. Of tens of thousands of clones listed, more than 75% are singletons. Sequencing was performed on peripheral blood, taken on day 0 of AZD1222 vaccination. The rearrangement uses TRBV3-1 (or the pseudogene TRBV3-2) and TRBJ1-1; possibly TRBD1 for D (6 bases). The TCR originated in an adult in good health. CDR3 sequence (DNA): TGTGCCAGCAGCCAAGAAAGGAGGGGGGAAGCTTTCTTT. Protein: CASSQERRGEAFF.